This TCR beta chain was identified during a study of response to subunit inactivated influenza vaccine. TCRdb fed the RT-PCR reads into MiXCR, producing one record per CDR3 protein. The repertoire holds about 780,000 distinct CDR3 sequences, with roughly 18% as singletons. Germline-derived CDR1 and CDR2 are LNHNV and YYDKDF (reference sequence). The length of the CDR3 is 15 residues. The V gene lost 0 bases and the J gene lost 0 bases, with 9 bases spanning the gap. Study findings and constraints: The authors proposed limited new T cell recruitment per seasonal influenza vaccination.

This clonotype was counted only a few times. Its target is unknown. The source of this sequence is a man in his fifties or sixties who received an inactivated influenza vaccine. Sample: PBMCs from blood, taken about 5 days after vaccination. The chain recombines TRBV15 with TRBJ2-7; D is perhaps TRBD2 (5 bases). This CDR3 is CATSRESGDSYEQYF. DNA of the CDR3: TGTGCCACCAGCAGAGAGAGCGGAGACTCCTACGAGCAGTACTTC.